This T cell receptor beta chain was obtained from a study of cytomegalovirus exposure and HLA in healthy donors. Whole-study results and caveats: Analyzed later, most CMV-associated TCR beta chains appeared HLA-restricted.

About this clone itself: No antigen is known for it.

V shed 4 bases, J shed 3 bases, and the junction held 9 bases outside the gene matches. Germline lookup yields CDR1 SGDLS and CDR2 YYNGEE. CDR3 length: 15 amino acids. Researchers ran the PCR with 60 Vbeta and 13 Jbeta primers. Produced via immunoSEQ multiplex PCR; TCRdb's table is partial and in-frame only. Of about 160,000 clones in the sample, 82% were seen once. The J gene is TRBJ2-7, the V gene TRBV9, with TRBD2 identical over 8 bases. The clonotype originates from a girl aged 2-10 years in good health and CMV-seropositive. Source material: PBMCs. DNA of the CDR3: TGTGCCAGCAGCCCAACGGGGGCGGGAGGCTACGAGCAGTACTTC. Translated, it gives CASSPTGAGGYEQYF.